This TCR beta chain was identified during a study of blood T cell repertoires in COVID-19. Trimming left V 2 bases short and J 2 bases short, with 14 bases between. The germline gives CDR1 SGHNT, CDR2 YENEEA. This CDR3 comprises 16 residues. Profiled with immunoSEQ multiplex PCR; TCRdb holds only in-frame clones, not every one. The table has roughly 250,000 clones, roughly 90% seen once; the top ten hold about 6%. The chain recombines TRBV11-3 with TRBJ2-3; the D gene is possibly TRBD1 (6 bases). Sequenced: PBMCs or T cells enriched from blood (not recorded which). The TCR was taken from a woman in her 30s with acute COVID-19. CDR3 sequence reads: CASSLSTGTPTDTQYF. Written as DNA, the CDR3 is TGTGCCAGCAGCTTATCAACAGGGACCCCCACAGATACGCAGTATTTT.